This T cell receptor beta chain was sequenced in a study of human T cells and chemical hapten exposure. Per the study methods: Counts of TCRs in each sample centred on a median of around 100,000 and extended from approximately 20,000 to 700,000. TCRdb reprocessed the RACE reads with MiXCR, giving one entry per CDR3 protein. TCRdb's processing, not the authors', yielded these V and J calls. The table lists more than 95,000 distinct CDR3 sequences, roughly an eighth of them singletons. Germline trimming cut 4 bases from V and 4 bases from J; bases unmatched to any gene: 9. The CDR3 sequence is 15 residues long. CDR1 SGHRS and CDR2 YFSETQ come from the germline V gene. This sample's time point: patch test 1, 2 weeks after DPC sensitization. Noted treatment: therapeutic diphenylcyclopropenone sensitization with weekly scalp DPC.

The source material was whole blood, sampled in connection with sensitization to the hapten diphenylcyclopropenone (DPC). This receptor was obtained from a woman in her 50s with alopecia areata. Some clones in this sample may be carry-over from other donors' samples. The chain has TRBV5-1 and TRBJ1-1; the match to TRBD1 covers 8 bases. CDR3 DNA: TGCGCCAGCAGCCTTGAGGACAGGGCCAGCACTGAAGCTTTCTTT. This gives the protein CASSLEDRASTEAFF.